This TCR beta chain was identified in a study of beta chain features in type 1 diabetes. General observations from the study: All four CD4+ subsets of Type 1 diabetes patients contained TCRB CDR3s that were moderately but significantly shorter.

The whole isolated RNA underwent reverse transcription, so sequencing captured expressed TCRB transcripts. TCRdb's table, derived via immunoSEQ multiplex PCR, lists solely in-frame clones and lacks some. The table lists a few hundred thousand clones, around 9.6% of them singletons. There are a few counts of this clone. No antigen is known for it. Germline V CDR1 and CDR2: LGHNA, YSLEER. V gave up 1 base and J gave up 5 bases, with 11 bases separating them. The CDR3 runs to 15 residues. The chain carries TRBV4-3 and TRBJ1-4; no clear D gene. Sequenced: central memory CD4+ T cells from blood. This TCR was sampled from a man aged 25 to 45 with type 1 diabetes. Here the CDR3 reads CASSQVRALNEKLFF. Here the CDR3 DNA reads TGCGCCAGCAGCCAAGTAAGGGCCTTAAATGAAAAACTGTTTTTT.